This T cell receptor (beta chain) originates from a study of post-analysis software for immune sequencing data. Across the study: Relapsing-remitting, secondary progressive and progressive-relapsing multiple sclerosis courses were included. Study-wide points: A significant reduction in normalized Chao1 diversity was observed in multiple sclerosis patients versus controls. Patients used about five TRBV segments, including TRBV5-6, TRBV5-1 and TRBV20-1, more often than controls. By F measure, samples from a shared preparation batch strongly co-clustered.

About this clonotype: Antigen specificity is unknown.

Unique molecular identifiers featured in each of the TCR beta cDNA libraries. Between about 0.95 and 11 million T cells gave rise to 450,000 to 650,000 cDNA molecules. TCRdb redid the calling of the PCR reads with MiXCR, one entry per CDR3 protein. The sample lists about 820,000 distinct CDR3 sequences; under 70% were seen once. V lost 7 bases and J lost 5; bases outside the gene matches: 13. Germline CDR1 and CDR2: SQVTM and ANQGSEA. The length of the CDR3 is 14 residues. This sequence was found in a girl aged 5-17 years with multiple sclerosis. Sequenced material: blood. The rearrangement links TRBV29-1 to TRBJ2-7; 8 bases agree with TRBD2. In DNA, the CDR3 is TGCAGCGCGGGGGGGGACCGCCTCAGCAACGAGCAGTACTTC. Residues: CSAGGDRLSNEQYF.